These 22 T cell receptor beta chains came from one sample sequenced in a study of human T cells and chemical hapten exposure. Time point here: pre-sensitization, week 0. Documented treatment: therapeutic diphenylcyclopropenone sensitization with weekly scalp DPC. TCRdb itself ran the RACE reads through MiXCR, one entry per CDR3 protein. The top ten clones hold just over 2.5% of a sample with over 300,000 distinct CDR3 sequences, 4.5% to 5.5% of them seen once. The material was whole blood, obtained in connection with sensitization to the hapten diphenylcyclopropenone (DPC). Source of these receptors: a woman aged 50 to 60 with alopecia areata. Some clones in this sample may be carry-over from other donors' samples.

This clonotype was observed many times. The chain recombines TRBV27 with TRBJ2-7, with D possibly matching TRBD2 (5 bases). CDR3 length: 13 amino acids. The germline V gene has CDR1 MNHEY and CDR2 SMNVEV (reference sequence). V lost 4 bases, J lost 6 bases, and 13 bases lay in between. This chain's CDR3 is CASSSGNQPEQYF. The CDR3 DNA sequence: TGTGCCAGCAGTTCGGGGAATCAACCCGAGCAGTACTTC.

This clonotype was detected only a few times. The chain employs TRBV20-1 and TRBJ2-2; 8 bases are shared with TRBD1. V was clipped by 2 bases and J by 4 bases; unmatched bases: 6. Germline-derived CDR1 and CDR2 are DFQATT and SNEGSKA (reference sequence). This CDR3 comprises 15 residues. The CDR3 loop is CSARSGQDLTGELFF. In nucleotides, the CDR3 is TGCAGTGCTAGATCGGGACAGGATCTCACCGGGGAGCTGTTTTTT.

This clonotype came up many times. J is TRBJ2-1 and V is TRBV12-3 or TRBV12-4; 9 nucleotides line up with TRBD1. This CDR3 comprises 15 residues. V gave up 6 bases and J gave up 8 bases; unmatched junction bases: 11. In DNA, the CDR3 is TGTGCCAGCAGCCTCGGGACAGGGAATTTGGATGAGCAGTTCTTC. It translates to CASSLGTGNLDEQFF.

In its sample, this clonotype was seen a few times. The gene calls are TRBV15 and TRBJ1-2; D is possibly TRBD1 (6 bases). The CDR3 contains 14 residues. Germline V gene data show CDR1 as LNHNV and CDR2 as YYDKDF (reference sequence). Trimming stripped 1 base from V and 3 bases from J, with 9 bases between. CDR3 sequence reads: CATSRGGQYYGYTF. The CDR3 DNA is TGTGCCACCAGCAGAGGCGGACAGTACTATGGCTACACCTTC.

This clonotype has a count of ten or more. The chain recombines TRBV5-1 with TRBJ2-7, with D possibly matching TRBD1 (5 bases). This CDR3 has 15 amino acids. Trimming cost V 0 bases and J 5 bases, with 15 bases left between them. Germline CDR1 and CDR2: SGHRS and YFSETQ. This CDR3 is CASSLDRPSRDEQYF. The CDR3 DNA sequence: TGCGCCAGCAGCTTGGACAGGCCCTCCCGTGACGAGCAGTACTTC. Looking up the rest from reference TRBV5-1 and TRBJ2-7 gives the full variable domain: KAGVTQTPRYLIKTRGQQVTLSCSPISGHRSVSWYQQTPGQGLQFLFEYFSETQRNKGNFPGRFSGRQFSNSRSEMNVSTLELGDSALYLCASSLDRPSRDEQYFGPGTRLTVT.

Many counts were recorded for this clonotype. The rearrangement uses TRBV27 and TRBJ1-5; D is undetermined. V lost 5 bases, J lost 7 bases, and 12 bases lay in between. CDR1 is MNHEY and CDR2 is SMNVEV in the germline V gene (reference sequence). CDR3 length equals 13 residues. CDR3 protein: CASSIMVEQPQHF. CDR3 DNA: TGTGCCAGCAGTATCATGGTTGAACAGCCCCAGCATTTT.

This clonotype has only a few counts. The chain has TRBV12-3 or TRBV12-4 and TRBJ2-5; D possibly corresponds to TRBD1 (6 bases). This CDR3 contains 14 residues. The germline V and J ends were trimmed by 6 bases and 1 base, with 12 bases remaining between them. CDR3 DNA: TGTGCCAGCAGAGCCGGGACAATCCAAGAGACCCAGTACTTC. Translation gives CASRAGTIQETQYF.

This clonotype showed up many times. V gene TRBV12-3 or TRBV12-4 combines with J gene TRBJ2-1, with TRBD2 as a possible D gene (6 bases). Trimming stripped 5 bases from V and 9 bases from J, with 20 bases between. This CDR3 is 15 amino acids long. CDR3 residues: CASSPLTGALLEQFF. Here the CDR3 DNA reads TGTGCCAGCAGTCCGCTAACGGGAGCGCTCCTTGAGCAGTTCTTC.

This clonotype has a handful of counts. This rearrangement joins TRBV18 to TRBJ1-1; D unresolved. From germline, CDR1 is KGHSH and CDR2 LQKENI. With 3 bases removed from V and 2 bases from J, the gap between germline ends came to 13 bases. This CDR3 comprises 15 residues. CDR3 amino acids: CASSPEKRSNTEAFF. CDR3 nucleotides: TGTGCCAGCTCACCCGAGAAGAGATCCAACACTGAAGCTTTCTTT.

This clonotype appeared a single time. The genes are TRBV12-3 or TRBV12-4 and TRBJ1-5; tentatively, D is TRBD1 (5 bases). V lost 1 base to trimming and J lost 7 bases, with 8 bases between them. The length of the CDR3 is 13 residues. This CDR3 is CASSLVEGQPQHF. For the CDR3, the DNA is TGTGCCAGCAGTTTAGTCGAGGGGCAGCCCCAGCATTTT.

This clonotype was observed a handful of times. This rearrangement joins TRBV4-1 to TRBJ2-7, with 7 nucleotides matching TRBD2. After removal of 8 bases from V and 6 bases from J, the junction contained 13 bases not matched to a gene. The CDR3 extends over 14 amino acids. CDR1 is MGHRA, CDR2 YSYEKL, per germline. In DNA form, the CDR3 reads TGCGCCAGCCGGGGGGTCCGGGACGAGGGCGAGCAGTACTTC. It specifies CASRGVRDEGEQYF.

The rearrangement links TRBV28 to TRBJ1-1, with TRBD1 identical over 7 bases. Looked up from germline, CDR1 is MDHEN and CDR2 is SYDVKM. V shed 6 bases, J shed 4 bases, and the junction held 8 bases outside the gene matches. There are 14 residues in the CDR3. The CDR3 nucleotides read TGTGCCAGCAGCTCCACAGGGGAGAGCACTGAAGCTTTCTTT. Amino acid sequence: CASSSTGESTEAFF.

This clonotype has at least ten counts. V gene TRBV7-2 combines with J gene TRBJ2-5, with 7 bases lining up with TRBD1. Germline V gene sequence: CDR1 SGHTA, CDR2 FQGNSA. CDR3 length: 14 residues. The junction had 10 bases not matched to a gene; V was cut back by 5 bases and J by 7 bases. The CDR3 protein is CASSIQTGSATQYF. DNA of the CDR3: TGTGCCAGCAGCATCCAGACAGGGTCGGCGACCCAGTACTTC.

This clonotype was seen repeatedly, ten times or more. This CDR3 reads CASSLRAGGDKNIQYF. The CDR3 DNA follows: TGTGCCAGCAGTTTACGAGCGGGGGGCGACAAAAACATTCAGTACTTC. This sequence joins TRBV27 and TRBJ2-4, with TRBD2 matching over 9 bases. Per germline, CDR1 MNHEY and CDR2 SMNVEV (reference sequence). The CDR3 loop spans 16 amino acids. Unmatched junction bases numbered 5, after V lost 2 bases and J lost 3 bases.

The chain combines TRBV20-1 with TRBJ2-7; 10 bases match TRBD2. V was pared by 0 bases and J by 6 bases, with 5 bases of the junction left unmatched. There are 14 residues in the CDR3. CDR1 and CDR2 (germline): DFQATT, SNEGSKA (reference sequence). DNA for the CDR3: TGCAGTGCTAGAGAGGTAGCGGGAGGACGCGAGCAGTACTTC. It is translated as CSAREVAGGREQYF.

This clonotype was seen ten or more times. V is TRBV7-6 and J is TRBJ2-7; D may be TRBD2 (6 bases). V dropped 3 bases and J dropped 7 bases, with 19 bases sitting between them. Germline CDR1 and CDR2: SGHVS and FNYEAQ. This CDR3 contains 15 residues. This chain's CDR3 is CASSFMGPGGAEQYF. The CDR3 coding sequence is TGTGCCAGCAGCTTCATGGGCCCCGGAGGGGCTGAGCAGTACTTC.

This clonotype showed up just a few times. As DNA, the CDR3 is TGTGCCAGCGGGACAGGGGATTTCAATGAGCAGTTCTTC. This codes for CASGTGDFNEQFF. This chain uses TRBV9 with TRBJ2-1; 10 bases align to TRBD1. Trimming took 7 bases from V and 6 from J; bases not matched to a gene: 4. Looked up from germline, CDR1 is SGDLS and CDR2 is YYNGEE. This CDR3 is 13 amino acids long.

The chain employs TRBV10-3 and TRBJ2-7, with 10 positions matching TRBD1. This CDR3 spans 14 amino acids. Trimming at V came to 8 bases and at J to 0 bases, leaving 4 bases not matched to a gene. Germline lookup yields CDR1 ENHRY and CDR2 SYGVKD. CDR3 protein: CAIWTGGHSYEQYF. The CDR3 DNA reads TGTGCCATCTGGACAGGGGGTCACTCCTACGAGCAGTACTTC.

The CDR3 protein is CASRQGGNTEAFF. For the CDR3, the DNA is TGCGCCAGCAGACAGGGGGGGAACACTGAAGCTTTCTTT. The chain uses TRBV10-2 and TRBJ1-1; 8 bases agree with TRBD1. CDR1 and CDR2 from the germline V gene are WSHSY and SAAADI. After removal of 6 bases from V and 1 base from J, the junction contained 1 base not matched to a gene. The CDR3 spans 13 residues.

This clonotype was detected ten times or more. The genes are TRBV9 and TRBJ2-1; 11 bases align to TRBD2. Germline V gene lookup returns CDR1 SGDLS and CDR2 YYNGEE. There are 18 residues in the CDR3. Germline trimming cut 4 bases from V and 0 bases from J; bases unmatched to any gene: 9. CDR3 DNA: TGTGCCAGCAGCATTAGACTAGCGGGGCCAAGCTCCTACAATGAGCAGTTCTTC. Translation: CASSIRLAGPSSYNEQFF. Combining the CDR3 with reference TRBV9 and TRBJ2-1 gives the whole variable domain DSGVTQTPKHLITATGQRVTLRCSPRSGDLSVYWYQQSLDQGLQFLIQYYNGEERAKGNILERFSAQQFPDLHSELNLSSLELGDSALYFCASSIRLAGPSSYNEQFFGPGTRLTVL.

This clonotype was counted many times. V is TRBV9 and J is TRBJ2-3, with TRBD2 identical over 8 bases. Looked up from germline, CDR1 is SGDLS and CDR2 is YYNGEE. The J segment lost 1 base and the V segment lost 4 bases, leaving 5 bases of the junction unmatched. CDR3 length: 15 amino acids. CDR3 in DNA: TGTGCCAGCAGCTTGCGGGGGGCTGGCACAGATACGCAGTATTTT. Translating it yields CASSLRGAGTDTQYF.

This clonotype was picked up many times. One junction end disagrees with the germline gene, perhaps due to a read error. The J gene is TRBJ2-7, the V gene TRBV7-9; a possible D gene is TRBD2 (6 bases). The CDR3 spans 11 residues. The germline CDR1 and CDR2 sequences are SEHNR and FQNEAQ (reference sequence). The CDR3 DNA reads TGTGCCAGCAGCCGACGGGACTTCCTCAACTTC. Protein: CASSRRDFLNF.